This T cell receptor beta chain was captured in a study of shared clonotypes between healthy human individuals. Terminally differentiated effector memory CD45RA+ cells were excluded from the naive CD8 cells, which were CD45RO-negative and positively selected for CCR7. V lost 6 bases and J lost 1, with 13 bases in between. CDR1 MDHEN and CDR2 SYDVKM come from the germline V gene. The CDR3 loop spans 14 amino acids. The assay was immunoSEQ multiplex PCR, and TCRdb's table has in-frame clones only and misses some. The repertoire holds hundreds of thousands of clones, with 95% to 97% as singletons. The J gene is TRBJ2-7, the V gene TRBV28; TRBD1 or TRBD2 may be the D gene (6 bases each). The sequencing sample was made of naive CD8+ T cells sorted from blood. The clonotype was recovered from a woman aged 30 to 39 in good health. In DNA form, the CDR3 reads TGTGCCAGCAGAGGGGGGAGCCTGTCCTACGAGCAGTACTTC. The encoded protein is CASRGGSLSYEQYF.